This T cell receptor (beta chain) was observed in a study of T cell responses to AZD1222 COVID-19 vaccine. The ends were cut back, 4 bases at V and 5 bases at J, with 20 bases in the middle. CDR1 and CDR2 from the germline V gene are MDHEN and SYDVKM. The CDR3 extends over 16 amino acids. By share, this clone counts as medium-sized. Its matching antigen is unknown. Data came from immunoSEQ multiplex PCR; TCRdb stores just in-frame clones and leaves some out. This table holds tens of thousands of clones, around 90% found once. Study results and caveats: Two doses of AZD1222 preceded a rise in Spike-specific TCR breadth and depth. Spike-wide vaccine-associated CD4 TCRs dominated at 160-218 and 743-854.

This TCR was sampled from an adult in good health. The starting material was peripheral blood, obtained on day 0 of MenACWY control vaccination. The chain combines TRBV28 with TRBJ1-2, with unresolved D. CDR3 in amino acids: CASSSPRATPTYGYTF. CDR3 coding DNA: TGTGCCAGCAGTTCCCCTAGGGCCACTCCTACATATGGCTACACCTTC.